These 28 T cell receptor beta chains originate from one sample sequenced in a study of T-cell reconstitution after alpha-beta-depleted transplantation in children. A library of TCRbeta sequences, prepared with unique molecular identifiers, was generated. TCRdb redid the calling of the PCR reads with MiXCR, one entry per CDR3 protein. Among 90,000 to 130,000 distinct CDR3 sequences, around 6.4% were seen once, and the ten largest hold roughly 24%. This specimen consisted of PBMCs, mostly from graft donor cells, obtained 360 days after TCRalphabeta/CD19-depleted stem cell transplant. The receptors shown here come from a male patient aged 2-10 years who had a stem cell transplant for acute lymphoblastic leukemia, so the T cells may come from the graft donor.

This clonotype was observed many times. V usage is TRBV5-1 and J usage is TRBJ1-1; maybe TRBD1 (6 bases). Trimming pared 2 bases from V and 1 base from J, leaving 12 bases between. Germline loops: CDR1 SGHRS, CDR2 YFSETQ. CDR3 length: 15 residues. Here the CDR3 reads CASSLSRTANTEAFF. As DNA, the CDR3 is TGCGCCAGCAGCTTATCGCGGACAGCGAACACTGAAGCTTTCTTT.

V is TRBV11-3 and J is TRBJ2-4; 8 nucleotides agree with TRBD2. The CDR3 is 16 amino acids. Unmatched junction bases numbered 5, after V lost 4 bases and J lost 0 bases. From germline, CDR1 is SGHNT and CDR2 YENEEA. The CDR3 is CASSSTSGLAKNIQYF. DNA for the CDR3: TGTGCCAGCAGCTCCACTAGCGGACTAGCCAAAAACATTCAGTACTTC. The full variable domain, rest sourced from reference TRBV11-3 and TRBJ2-4, is EAGVVQSPRYKIIEKKQPVAFWCNPISGHNTLYWYLQNLGQGPELLIRYENEEAVDDSQLPKDRFSAERLKGVDSTLKIQPAELGDSAVYLCASSSTSGLAKNIQYFGAGTRLSVL.

There are a few counts of this clonotype. The genes are TRBV4-1 and TRBJ2-2; possibly TRBD1 for D (6 bases). Per germline, CDR1 MGHRA and CDR2 YSYEKL. Trimming shortened V by 1 base and J by 7 bases, and 10 bases separated the two germline ends. This CDR3 region has 14 residues. The CDR3, as DNA: TGCGCCAGCAGCCAAGGGACAGCTAGCGGGGAGCTGTTTTTT. Its protein is CASSQGTASGELFF.

This clonotype occurred a few times. This sequence joins TRBV9 and TRBJ2-5; 9 bases are a match to TRBD2. The CDR3 extends over 19 amino acids. Trimming took 1 base from V and 5 from J; bases not matched to a gene: 18. Germline CDR1 SGDLS, CDR2 YYNGEE. CDR3 DNA sequence: TGTGCCAGCAGCGTATCCCCGGGGGTTAGCGGGAGTGCAGAGGAGACCCAGTACTTC. This sequence encodes CASSVSPGVSGSAEETQYF.

This clonotype was recorded at least ten times. The CDR3 loop is CASSGQEDYGYTF. In nucleotides, the CDR3 is TGTGCCAGCAGTGGACAGGAAGACTATGGCTACACCTTC. The V gene is TRBV12-3 or TRBV12-4, the J gene TRBJ1-2; 7 bases are a match to TRBD1. J lost 3 bases, V lost 5 bases, and 3 bases had no gene match. The CDR3 sequence is 13 residues long.

This clonotype has ten or more counts. This sequence joins TRBV21-1 and TRBJ2-2; the DNA was not used to check the table's D call, TRBD2. TRBV21-1 corresponds to a pseudogene. The CDR3 runs to 17 residues. DNA for the CDR3: TGTGCCAGCATACAAAACCCGGGAGGGAGGAACACCGGGGAGCTGTTTTTT. It codes for CASIQNPGGRNTGELFF.

This clonotype came up many times. This rearrangement joins TRBV13 to TRBJ2-7; no clear D gene. Germline CDR1 is PRHDT and CDR2 is FYEKMQ (reference sequence). The CDR3 contains 14 residues. V lost 1 base, J lost 0 bases, and 7 bases lay in between. The CDR3 DNA sequence: TGTGCCAGCAGCTTAGCAGGCTTCTCCTACGAGCAGTACTTC. Protein: CASSLAGFSYEQYF.

The sample holds many counts of this clonotype. The chain carries TRBV28 and TRBJ1-1; D is unclear. This CDR3 contains 16 residues. The germline V gene encodes CDR1 MDHEN and CDR2 SYDVKM. Trimming pared 4 bases from V and 3 bases from J, leaving 18 bases between. The CDR3 region has the DNA TGTGCCAGCAGTTCGGATGTCCACATTTCCGACACTGAAGCTTTCTTT. The encoded protein is CASSSDVHISDTEAFF.

This clonotype was seen just once. The chain is built from TRBV9 and TRBJ2-1, with unresolved D. V shed 1 base and J shed 3 bases, with 11 bases lying between them. Per germline, CDR1 SGDLS and CDR2 YYNGEE. The CDR3 has 15 amino acids. CDR3 nucleotide sequence: TGTGCCAGCAGCGTACTCGACTGGAACTACAATGAGCAGTTCTTC. It codes for CASSVLDWNYNEQFF.

This clonotype was found many times. DNA for the CDR3: TGTGCCAGCAGTTCCGGAGACGGCAACTATGGCTACACCTTC. It codes for CASSSGDGNYGYTF. V is TRBV6-5 and J is TRBJ1-2; D ambiguous. V was cut by 4 bases and J by 2 bases, with 11 bases left in between. Per germline, CDR1 MNHEY and CDR2 SVGAGI. The CDR3 is made up of 14 amino acids.

This clonotype occurred many times. This chain connects TRBV27 to TRBJ1-3; D gene unclear. CDR1 and CDR2 (germline): MNHEY, SMNVEV (reference sequence). This CDR3 has 15 amino acids. V was trimmed by 8 bases and J by 0 bases, leaving 14 bases between them. CDR3: CASVVHWGSGNTIYF. The CDR3 bases are TGTGCCAGCGTCGTACATTGGGGCTCTGGAAACACCATATATTTT.

Ten or more counts support this clonotype. The rearrangement joins TRBV10-3 to TRBJ2-5; D remains ambiguous. Germline V lookup: CDR1 ENHRY, CDR2 SYGVKD. The CDR3 has 12 residues. Deletions cut 7 bases from V and 5 bases from J, with 11 bases between. This chain's CDR3 is CAIMPAPETQYF. In nucleotides, the CDR3 is TGTGCCATCATGCCCGCCCCCGAGACCCAGTACTTC.

This clonotype was seen at least ten times. A much larger clone differs by one base, so this may be a read error. The chain combines TRBV5-6 with TRBJ1-1; no reliable D call. Germline lookup yields CDR1 SGHDT and CDR2 YYEEEE. The V end was cut by 3 bases, the J end by 1 base, with 4 bases between. CDR3 size: 12 residues. The CDR3 DNA reads as TGTGCCAGCAGCTCAGGGAACACTGAAGCTTTCTTT. Translating it yields CASSSGNTEAFF.

This clonotype was counted at least ten times. V gene TRBV7-2 combines with J gene TRBJ2-2, with 10 nucleotides matching TRBD2. The germline CDR1 and CDR2 sequences are SGHTA and FQGNSA. This CDR3 is built from 16 residues. Trimming at V came to 4 bases and at J to 1 base, leaving 3 bases not matched to a gene. The CDR3 nucleotides read TGTGCCAGCAGCTCGGGACTAGCGAAGAACACCGGGGAGCTGTTTTTT. This encodes CASSSGLAKNTGELFF.

This clonotype has a count of ten or more. J is TRBJ1-1 and V is TRBV10-3; D call uncertain. Between the trimmed V and J ends, which lost 6 bases and 0 bases, there was a span of 11 bases. The CDR3 is 14 amino acids. The V gene's germline CDR1 is ENHRY and CDR2 SYGVKD. In DNA form, the CDR3 reads TGTGCCATCAGGGACGGTCCGGTGAACACTGAAGCTTTCTTT. The encoded protein is CAIRDGPVNTEAFF.

This clonotype was picked up many times. This rearrangement joins TRBV20-1 to TRBJ2-1, with 7 bases lining up with TRBD2. V lost 5 bases, J lost 0 bases, and 10 bases stayed unmatched. Germline loops: CDR1 DFQATT, CDR2 SNEGSKA (reference sequence). There are 16 residues in the CDR3. CDR3 sequence reads: CSALTSVGSSYNEQFF. CDR3 DNA sequence: TGCAGTGCTCTAACTAGCGTTGGAAGCTCCTACAATGAGCAGTTCTTC.

The chain is built from TRBV7-9 and TRBJ2-1, with TRBD1 as a possible D gene (5 bases). CDR3 length: 16 residues. CDR1 SEHNR and CDR2 FQNEAQ come from the germline V gene (reference sequence). V was pared by 8 bases and J by 9 bases, with 26 bases between. The CDR3 is CASRVVRKRFTGEQFF. The CDR3 DNA reads as TGTGCCAGCCGTGTAGTCAGAAAAAGGTTTACAGGTGAGCAGTTCTTC.

The rearrangement uses TRBV4-1 and TRBJ2-1; D ambiguous. V was cut by 0 bases and J by 15 bases, with 15 bases left in between. The CDR3 has 13 residues. Germline CDR1 is MGHRA and CDR2 is YSYEKL. The CDR3 region has the DNA TGCGCCAGCAGCCAAGATAAAACTTTGGGTGGGTTCTTC. This codes for CASSQDKTLGGFF.

This clonotype was recorded many times. The gene calls are TRBV5-1 and TRBJ2-7; TRBD2 agrees at 13 bases. V lost 3 bases, J lost 1 base, and 4 bases stayed unmatched. The CDR3 length is 16 residues. Germline CDR1 is SGHRS and CDR2 is YFSETQ. This chain's CDR3 is CASSYRTSGSSYEQYF. The CDR3 region has the DNA TGCGCCAGCAGCTACCGGACTAGCGGGAGTTCCTACGAGCAGTACTTC.

This clonotype was observed at least ten times. This CDR3 is CASSSPNRDTFSYEQYF. For the CDR3, the DNA is TGTGCCAGCAGCTCCCCAAACCGGGACACATTCTCCTACGAGCAGTACTTC. J is TRBJ2-7 and V is TRBV7-9; D may be TRBD1 (6 bases). The germline CDR1 and CDR2 sequences are SEHNR and FQNEAQ (reference sequence). V was shortened by 4 bases and J by 0 bases, with 19 bases between the two germline ends. The CDR3 runs 17 residues.

In its sample, this clonotype was seen many times. The rearrangement uses TRBV20-1 and TRBJ2-7; a possible D gene is TRBD2 (5 bases). Germline assignment: CDR1 DFQATT and CDR2 SNEGSKA (reference sequence). V was shortened by 1 base and J by 0 bases, with 10 bases between the two germline ends. The CDR3 length is 14 residues. CDR3 DNA: TGCAGTGCTAGAGGCCTAGCAGGCTCCTACGAGCAGTACTTC. Amino acid sequence: CSARGLAGSYEQYF.

This clonotype turned up a few times. This rearrangement joins TRBV7-3 to TRBJ1-1; a possible D gene is TRBD1 (5 bases). V was trimmed by 5 bases and J by 6 bases, leaving 10 bases between them. This CDR3 is built from 12 residues. Germline V CDR1 and CDR2: SGHTA, FQGTGA. CDR3 residues: CASSPQASEAFF. The DNA of the CDR3 is TGTGCCAGCAGCCCACAGGCGTCTGAAGCTTTCTTT.

This rearrangement joins TRBV4-2 to TRBJ1-1, with D tentatively TRBD1 (5 bases). CDR3 length: 14 amino acids. V dropped 6 bases and J dropped 0 bases, with 11 bases sitting between them. Germline CDR1 is LGHNA and CDR2 is YNFKEQ. This CDR3 reads CASRLGDMNTEAFF. CDR3 sequence (DNA): TGTGCCAGCAGGTTGGGGGATATGAACACTGAAGCTTTCTTT.

This clonotype was counted many times. This rearrangement joins TRBV7-2 to TRBJ2-7; 8 bases fit TRBD2. CDR3 size: 15 residues. The trim removed 5 bases at V and 0 bases at J, leaving 6 bases unmatched. Germline V gene sequence: CDR1 SGHTA, CDR2 FQGNSA. The CDR3 DNA reads as TGTGCCAGCAGCACCTTAGCGGGGCTCTCCTACGAGCAGTACTTC. Translated, it gives CASSTLAGLSYEQYF.

This chain uses TRBV16 with TRBJ2-7; D uncertain. The CDR3 length is 14 residues. Germline CDR1 reads KGHSY; CDR2 reads FQNENV. The ends were cut back, 4 bases at V and 3 bases at J, with 13 bases in the middle. The CDR3 loop is CASSLRGRNYEQYF. CDR3 coding DNA: TGTGCCAGCAGCCTACGAGGCAGGAACTACGAGCAGTACTTC.

This clonotype has only a few counts. The chain has TRBV4-1 and TRBJ2-7, with 8 nucleotides matching TRBD2. The germline V gene has CDR1 MGHRA and CDR2 YSYEKL. The CDR3 contains 14 residues. Trimming cost V 4 bases and J 6 bases; bases outside gene matches: 8. The CDR3 loop reads CASSRVRGAIEQYF. The CDR3 coding sequence is TGCGCCAGCAGCCGCGTGCGGGGGGCGATCGAGCAGTACTTC.

This clonotype was observed a few times. The chain is built from TRBV4-3 and TRBJ2-1, with 8 bases aligning to TRBD2. The CDR3 has 15 residues. J gave up 8 bases and V 0 bases, and 6 bases lay outside the gene matches. Germline lookup yields CDR1 LGHNA and CDR2 YSLEER. The CDR3 DNA follows: TGCGCCAGCAGCCAAGACGGACCGGGACTAGATGAGCAGTTCTTC. Amino acids: CASSQDGPGLDEQFF.

V gene TRBV18 combines with J gene TRBJ2-3, with TRBD1 matching over 8 bases. V gave up 1 base and J gave up 5 bases; unmatched junction bases: 5. The CDR3 sequence is 15 residues long. Germline CDR1 and CDR2: KGHSH and LQKENI. The CDR3 reads CASSPHGRGQDTQYF. The CDR3 nucleotides are TGTGCCAGCTCACCACACGGCAGGGGGCAAGATACGCAGTATTTT.